Ten or more counts support the clone carrying this T cell receptor (beta chain). Antigen: not known. This sample is drawn from a study of CD8 T cells in ankylosing spondylitis. Quantitative molecular-barcoded 5'-RACE generated the TCR beta libraries. TCRdb re-derived calls from the 5' RACE reads in MiXCR, one entry per CDR3 protein. The sample contains about 500,000 distinct CDR3 sequences, approximately 5.3% of which appear only once. Study-wide points: Some of these motif variants have turned up before, in reports on reactive arthritis synovial fluid and blood. A motif of under 10 highly homologous TCR beta variants was seen as apparently characteristic of ankylosing spondylitis blood. The clones that were linked to disease were reported to be significantly enriched in matched synovial fluid samples from ankylosing spondylitis patients. Clones linked to the disease showed a CD8+ phenotype. They occurred at relatively low frequencies in peripheral blood.

The V end lost 5 bases, the J end lost 5 bases, and 18 bases lay between the germline ends. The CDR3 runs 16 residues. CDR1 and CDR2 (germline): SGHTA, FQGNSA. The sequencing input was blood, either unsorted or a sorted T cell fraction (not recorded which). The chain links TRBV7-2 to TRBJ2-2; no clear D. This clonotype originated in a male donor with ankylosing spondylitis. The CDR3 reads CASSPFPGQSTGELFF. The CDR3 nucleotides read TGTGCCAGCAGCCCTTTCCCGGGCCAAAGTACCGGGGAGCTGTTTTTT.